This TCR beta chain emerged from a study of shared clonotypes between healthy human individuals. For every subset, genomic DNA was evenly distributed across several immunoSEQ plates. Assay: immunoSEQ multiplex PCR; the TCRdb copy retains only in-frame clones and omits some. The sample contains about 480,000 clones, about 75% of which appear only once. The CDR3 covers 14 residues. Germline V lookup: CDR1 SGHRS, CDR2 YFSETQ. The junction had 9 bases not matched to a gene; V was cut back by 4 bases and J by 9 bases. The V call is TRBV5-1, the J call TRBJ2-1, with 8 positions matching TRBD1. Source material: PBMCs. This clonotype originated in a woman aged 40 to 49 in good health. Some clones in this sample may be carry-over from other donors' samples. CDR3 coding DNA: TGCGCCAGCAGCGGGGGACAGGCCAAGGGTGAGCAGTTCTTC. It is translated as CASSGGQAKGEQFF. Complete variable domain (other parts from reference TRBV5-1 and TRBJ2-1): KAGVTQTPRYLIKTRGQQVTLSCSPISGHRSVSWYQQTPGQGLQFLFEYFSETQRNKGNFPGRFSGRQFSNSRSEMNVSTLELGDSALYLCASSGGQAKGEQFFGPGTRLTVL.